The 27 T cell receptor beta chains in this list originate from one sample, sequenced in a study of PD-L1 blockade in urothelial cancer. Only in-frame clones appear in the TCRdb table, and some are missing; sequencing was by immunoSEQ multiplex PCR. Of 50,000 to 70,000 clones in the sample, 75% to 90% were seen once. Time point specified: pretreatment peripheral blood. The sample consisted of PBMCs, taken around atezolizumab (anti-PD-L1) treatment. The receptors were gathered from a man between 65 and 79 years old with urothelial cancer.

The CDR3 nucleotides read TGTGCCAGCAGCCAGGCGGGGGCACAGGGCAATGAGCAGTTCTTC. The encoded protein is CASSQAGAQGNEQFF. This chain connects TRBV14 to TRBJ2-1, with D perhaps TRBD2 (7 bases). The germline gives CDR1 SGHDN, CDR2 FVKESK. The CDR3 length is 15 residues. Trimming removed 3 bases at V and 6 bases at J, with 15 bases between.

This rearrangement joins TRBV7-2 to TRBJ2-7, with D possibly being TRBD1 (6 bases). This CDR3 spans 13 amino acids. CDR1 and CDR2 (germline): SGHTA, FQGNSA. The V end lost 8 bases, the J end lost 3 bases, and 14 bases lay between the germline ends. This CDR3 reads CASSEGVSYEQYF. The CDR3 DNA reads TGTGCCAGCTCAGAGGGGGTGAGCTACGAGCAGTACTTC.

The CDR3 region has the DNA TGCGCCAGCAGCCGTCTCCCTTCCAATGAGCAGTTCTTC. Protein product: CASSRLPSNEQFF. The chain joins TRBV4-3 to TRBJ2-1, with D unresolved. V shed 4 bases and J shed 6 bases, with 10 bases lying between them. This CDR3 region has 13 residues. Germline CDR1 LGHNA, CDR2 YSLEER.

V usage is TRBV6-6 and J usage is TRBJ2-1; 9 bases are a match to TRBD1. The CDR3 runs to 15 residues. The germline V gene encodes CDR1 MNHNY and CDR2 SVGAGI (reference sequence). V lost 1 base and J lost 9; bases outside the gene matches: 7. DNA for the CDR3: TGTGCCAGCAGTTACTGGGGACAGGGCCGGGGTGAGCAGTTCTTC. Amino acid sequence: CASSYWGQGRGEQFF.

The chain couples TRBV11-2 to TRBJ2-5, with D possibly being TRBD1 (5 bases). The length of the CDR3 is 17 residues. The V gene's germline CDR1 is SGHAT and CDR2 FQNNGV. V was cut by 0 bases and J by 4 bases, with 18 bases left in between. The CDR3 DNA reads TGTGCCAGCAGCTTAGAACGGCAGGGCTTTCCCCGAGAGACCCAGTACTTC. Its translation: CASSLERQGFPRETQYF.

This chain joins TRBV28 and TRBJ2-1; 11 bases are a match to TRBD2. V dropped 7 bases and J dropped 7; count of bases not matched to a gene: 3. CDR3 length: 13 amino acids. Germline V gene data show CDR1 as MDHEN and CDR2 as SYDVKM. The CDR3: CASKASGRNEQFF. As DNA, the CDR3 is TGTGCCAGCAAGGCTAGCGGGAGGAATGAGCAGTTCTTC.

The DNA for the CDR3 is TGTGCCAGCAGCAAAGCGCTTGGAGCGGGAGGGCCGAGGGAGACCCAGTACTTC. Protein: CASSKALGAGGPRETQYF. The genes are TRBV21-1 and TRBJ2-5; TRBD2 is the table's D call and was not checked against the DNA. TRBV21-1 is a listed pseudogene. The CDR3 totals 18 residues.

The table lists this clone with a count of one. V and J are TRBV23-1 and TRBJ2-7; 12 positions match TRBD1. TRBV23-1 is sorted into the ORF group, with uncertain function. V dropped 2 bases and J dropped 5; count of bases not matched to a gene: 10. The CDR3 has 17 amino acids. The CDR3 sequence: CASSQPAIGTGGNEQYF. The CDR3 region has the DNA TGCGCCAGCAGTCAACCGGCAATTGGGACAGGGGGCAACGAGCAGTACTTC.

The chain has TRBV7-2 and TRBJ2-5, with D uncertain. The CDR3 sequence is 12 residues long. V was cut by 8 bases and J by 0 bases, with 7 bases left in between. Germline V gives CDR1 SGHTA, CDR2 FQGNSA. This chain's CDR3 is CASGLYQETQYF. The DNA for the CDR3 is TGTGCCAGCGGTCTATACCAAGAGACCCAGTACTTC.

This clone was picked up one time. The chain recombines TRBV7-3 with TRBJ1-1; the D is unclear. The CDR3 loop spans 15 amino acids. Germline V CDR1 and CDR2: SGHTA, FQGTGA. V gave up 1 base and J gave up 2 bases, with 11 bases separating them. CDR3 region: CASSLMAGDNTEAFF. DNA of the CDR3: TGTGCCAGCAGCTTAATGGCAGGCGATAACACTGAAGCTTTCTTT.

This clone has only a few counts. J is TRBJ2-4 and V is TRBV18; D is undetermined. This CDR3 has 15 amino acids. V lost 2 bases to trimming and J lost 3 bases, with 11 bases between them. Germline lookup yields CDR1 KGHSH and CDR2 LQKENI. CDR3 sequence: CASSPKPAGKNIQYF. The CDR3 DNA is TGTGCCAGCTCACCAAAGCCCGCAGGCAAAAACATTCAGTACTTC. The entire variable domain, with the rest obtained from reference TRBV18 and TRBJ2-4, is as follows: NAGVMQNPRHLVRRRGQEARLRCSPMKGHSHVYWYRQLPEEGLKFMVYLQKENIIDESGMPKERFSAEFPKEGPSILRIQQVVRGDSAAYFCASSPKPAGKNIQYFGAGTRLSVL.

The chain joins TRBV28 to TRBJ2-7; 10 bases are a match to TRBD2. The CDR3 has 14 amino acids. J lost 1 base, V lost 6 bases, and 3 bases had no gene match. Per germline, CDR1 MDHEN and CDR2 SYDVKM. This CDR3 reads CASRSSGRSYEQYF. The CDR3 coding sequence is TGTGCCAGCAGAAGTAGCGGGAGGTCCTACGAGCAGTACTTC.

V gene TRBV9 combines with J gene TRBJ2-1; weak D call: TRBD2 (7 bases). The germline V and J ends were trimmed by 5 bases and 7 bases, with 19 bases remaining between them. Germline CDR1 is SGDLS and CDR2 is YYNGEE. The CDR3 has 15 amino acids. CDR3 in DNA: TGTGCCAGCAGGAGCGATGGGGGGGGCCGAAATGAGCAGTTCTTC. It is translated as CASRSDGGGRNEQFF.

The V and J genes are TRBV29-1 and TRBJ2-7; a possible D gene is TRBD2 (6 bases). This CDR3 has 15 residues. Germline V gives CDR1 SQVTM, CDR2 ANQGSEA. Trimming removed 4 bases from V and 2 bases from J, with 18 bases in between. Here the CDR3 reads CSVVDYSQSTYEQYF. Written as DNA, the CDR3 is TGCAGCGTTGTGGACTATTCACAAAGCACCTACGAGCAGTACTTC.

This clone was detected a few times. The chain couples TRBV10-2 to TRBJ2-7; 12 positions match TRBD1. This CDR3 region has 15 residues. CDR1 is WSHSY, CDR2 SAAADI, per germline. V lost 5 bases and J lost 7; bases outside the gene matches: 9. Written as DNA, the CDR3 is TGCGCCAGCAGTTTTGCCGGGACAGGGGGCAAGGAGCAGTACTTC. Its protein is CASSFAGTGGKEQYF.

V and J are TRBV29-1 and TRBJ1-5; TRBD1 aligns across 7 bases. Germline assignment: CDR1 SQVTM and CDR2 ANQGSEA. V shed 4 bases, J shed 4 bases, and the junction held 10 bases outside the gene matches. The CDR3 covers 15 residues. CDR3 amino acids: CSVGTGEKSNQPQHF. CDR3 in DNA: TGCAGCGTTGGCACAGGGGAAAAAAGTAATCAGCCCCAGCATTTT.

The chain has TRBV15 and TRBJ1-3; tentative D call: TRBD1 (5 bases). Trimming pared 5 bases from V and 5 bases from J, leaving 13 bases between. Germline CDR1 is LNHNV and CDR2 is YYDKDF (reference sequence). The CDR3 is made up of 14 amino acids. In DNA form, the CDR3 reads TGTGCCACCAGCTCCCACGGGGGTAGAAACACCATATATTTT. As protein: CATSSHGGRNTIYF.

A few counts support this clone. The V and J genes are TRBV30 and TRBJ1-1; no firm D call. Per the germline V gene, CDR1 is GTSNPN and CDR2 is SVGIG (reference sequence). CDR3 length equals 12 residues. The ends were cut back, 0 bases at V and 5 bases at J, with 7 bases in the middle. The CDR3 loop reads CAWSVGGTEAFF. In DNA, the CDR3 is TGTGCCTGGAGTGTTGGAGGGACTGAAGCTTTCTTT.

As DNA, the CDR3 is TGTGCCAGCGGGGACGGGGGGGTTTCAGATACGCAGTATTTT. Its protein is CASGDGGVSDTQYF. The rearrangement links TRBV28 to TRBJ2-3, with 8 positions matching TRBD2. V lost 8 bases to trimming and J lost 4 bases; unmatched junction nucleotides: 8. Germline V lookup: CDR1 MDHEN, CDR2 SYDVKM. This CDR3 has 14 amino acids.

The chain recombines TRBV14 with TRBJ2-1, with TRBD1 as a possible D gene (7 bases). The V gene lost 0 bases and the J gene lost 8 bases, with 32 bases spanning the gap. Per germline, CDR1 SGHDN and CDR2 FVKESK. The CDR3 runs 21 residues. The CDR3: CASSQDYTGDSGRLIIHEQFF. In nucleotides, the CDR3 is TGTGCCAGCAGCCAAGACTATACGGGGGACAGTGGCCGGTTAATCATCCATGAGCAGTTCTTC.

The chain links TRBV10-3 to TRBJ1-1, with D perhaps matching TRBD1 (6 bases). Trimming removed 6 bases at V and 5 bases at J, with 10 bases between. The CDR3 runs 12 residues. Germline CDR1 reads ENHRY; CDR2 reads SYGVKD. The CDR3 sequence is CAISLRGTEAFF. The CDR3 nucleotides read TGTGCCATCAGCCTCAGGGGAACTGAAGCTTTCTTT.

The V gene is TRBV7-8, the J gene TRBJ1-1; maybe TRBD1 (6 bases). Germline lookup yields CDR1 SGHVS and CDR2 FQNEAQ. V lost 3 bases and J 2 bases, leaving 13 bases between the germline ends. This CDR3 spans 15 amino acids. CDR3 region: CASSFNRDTNTEAFF. The CDR3 region has the DNA TGTGCCAGCAGCTTTAACCGGGACACCAACACTGAAGCTTTCTTT.

The chain couples TRBV4-1 to TRBJ2-1; 9 nucleotides match TRBD1. CDR1 is MGHRA and CDR2 is YSYEKL in the germline V gene. The V and J ends lost 2 bases and 15 bases, in that order; junction bases with no gene match: 11. The CDR3 totals 14 residues. The CDR3 coding sequence is TGCGCCAGCAGCCAATTCCCTGACAGGGGGGTCTCGTTCTTC. As protein: CASSQFPDRGVSFF.

The chain links TRBV4-3 to TRBJ2-3; the match to TRBD2 covers 11 bases. The CDR3 contains 15 residues. Germline CDR1 is LGHNA and CDR2 is YSLEER. J gave up 5 bases and V 5 bases, and 6 bases lay outside the gene matches. For the CDR3, the DNA is TGCGCCAGCAGCGTCACTAGCGGGAGTTTAGATACGCAGTATTTT. Translated, it gives CASSVTSGSLDTQYF.

V is TRBV2 and J is TRBJ2-1; TRBD2 matches 10 bases. The trim removed 10 bases at V and 5 bases at J, leaving 5 bases unmatched. The CDR3 sequence is 13 residues long. CDR1 and CDR2 (germline): SNHLY, FYNNEI. The CDR3 nucleotides are TGTGCCATCCTAGGACTAGCGGACAATGAGCAGTTCTTC. It yields the protein CAILGLADNEQFF.

The rearrangement joins TRBV18 to TRBJ2-2, with D possibly TRBD2 on 6 matching bases. The CDR3 is 14 residues long. V was shortened by 8 bases and J by 1 base, with 11 bases between the two germline ends. CDR1 is KGHSH, CDR2 LQKENI, per germline. The CDR3 DNA follows: TGTGCCAGCCCCAGACTAGAGAACACCGGGGAGCTGTTTTTT. Residues: CASPRLENTGELFF. Full variable domain (rest looked up from reference TRBV18 and TRBJ2-2): NAGVMQNPRHLVRRRGQEARLRCSPMKGHSHVYWYRQLPEEGLKFMVYLQKENIIDESGMPKERFSAEFPKEGPSILRIQQVVRGDSAAYFCASPRLENTGELFFGEGSRLTVL.

The chain joins TRBV4-2 to TRBJ2-7; D gene unclear. Looked up from germline, CDR1 is LGHNA and CDR2 is YNFKEQ. The CDR3 sequence is 14 residues long. Trimming removed 2 bases at V and 2 bases at J, with 10 bases between. CDR3 residues: CASSQSPDTYEQYF. CDR3 nucleotide sequence: TGTGCCAGCAGCCAATCTCCAGATACCTACGAGCAGTACTTC.